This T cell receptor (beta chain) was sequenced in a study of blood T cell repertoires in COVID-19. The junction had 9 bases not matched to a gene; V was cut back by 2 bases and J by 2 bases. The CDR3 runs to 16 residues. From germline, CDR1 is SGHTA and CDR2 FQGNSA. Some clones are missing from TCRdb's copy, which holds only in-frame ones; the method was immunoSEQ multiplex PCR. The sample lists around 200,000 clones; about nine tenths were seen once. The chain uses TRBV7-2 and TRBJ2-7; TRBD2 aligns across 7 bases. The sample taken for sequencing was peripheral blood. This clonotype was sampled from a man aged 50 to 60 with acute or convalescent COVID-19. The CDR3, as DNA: TGTGCCAGCAGCTTATCCTTGGGCGGGGGACCCTACGAGCAGTACTTC. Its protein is CASSLSLGGGPYEQYF.